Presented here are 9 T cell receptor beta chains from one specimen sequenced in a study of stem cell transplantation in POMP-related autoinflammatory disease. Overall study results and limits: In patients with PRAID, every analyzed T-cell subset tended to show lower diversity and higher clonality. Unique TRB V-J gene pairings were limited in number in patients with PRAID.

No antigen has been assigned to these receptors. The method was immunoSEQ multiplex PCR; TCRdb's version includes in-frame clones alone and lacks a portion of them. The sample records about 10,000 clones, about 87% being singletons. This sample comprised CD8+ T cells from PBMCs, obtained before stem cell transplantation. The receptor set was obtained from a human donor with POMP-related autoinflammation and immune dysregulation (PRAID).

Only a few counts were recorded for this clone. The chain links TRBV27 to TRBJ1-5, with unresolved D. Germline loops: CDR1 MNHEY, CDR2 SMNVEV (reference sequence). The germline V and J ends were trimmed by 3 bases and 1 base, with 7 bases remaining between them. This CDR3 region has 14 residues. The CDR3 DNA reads TGTGCCAGCAGTTTCATCGGCAGCAATCAGCCCCAGCATTTT. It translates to CASSFIGSNQPQHF.

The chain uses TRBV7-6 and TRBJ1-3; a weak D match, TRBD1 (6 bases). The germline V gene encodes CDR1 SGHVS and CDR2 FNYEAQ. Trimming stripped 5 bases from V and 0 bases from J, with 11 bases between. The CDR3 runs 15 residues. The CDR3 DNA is TGTGCCAGCAGCGTAGACAGGACCTCTGGAAACACCATATATTTT. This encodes CASSVDRTSGNTIYF. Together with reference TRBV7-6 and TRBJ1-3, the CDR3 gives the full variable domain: GAGVSQSPRYKVTKRGQDVALRCDPISGHVSLYWYRQALGQGPEFLTYFNYEAQQDKSGLPNDRFSAERPEGSISTLTIQRTEQRDSAMYRCASSVDRTSGNTIYFGEGSWLTVV.

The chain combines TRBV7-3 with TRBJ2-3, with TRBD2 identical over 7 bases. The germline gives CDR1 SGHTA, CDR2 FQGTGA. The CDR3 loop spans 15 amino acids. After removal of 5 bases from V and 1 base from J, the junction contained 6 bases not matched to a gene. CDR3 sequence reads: CASSRLADRTDTQYF. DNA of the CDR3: TGTGCCAGCAGCCGTCTAGCGGACCGCACAGATACGCAGTATTTT.

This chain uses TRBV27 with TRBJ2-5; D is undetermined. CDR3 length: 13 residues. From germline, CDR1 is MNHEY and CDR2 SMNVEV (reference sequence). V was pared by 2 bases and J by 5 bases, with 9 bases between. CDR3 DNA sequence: TGTGCCAGCAGTTTAGCCCGGGTCGAGACCCAGTACTTC. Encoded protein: CASSLARVETQYF.

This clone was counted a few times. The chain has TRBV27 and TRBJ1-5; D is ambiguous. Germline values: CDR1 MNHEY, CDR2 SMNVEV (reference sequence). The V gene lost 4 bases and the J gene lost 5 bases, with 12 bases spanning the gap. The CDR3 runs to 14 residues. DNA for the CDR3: TGTGCCAGCAGTTCATTGACCGGGCATCAGCCCCAGCATTTT. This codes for CASSSLTGHQPQHF.

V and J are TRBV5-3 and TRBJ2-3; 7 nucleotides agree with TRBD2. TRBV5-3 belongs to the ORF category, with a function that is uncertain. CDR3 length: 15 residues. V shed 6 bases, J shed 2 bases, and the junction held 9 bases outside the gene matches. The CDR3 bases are TGTGCCAGAACCCTGGCGGGAGAGCTCACAGATACGCAGTATTTT. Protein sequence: CARTLAGELTDTQYF.

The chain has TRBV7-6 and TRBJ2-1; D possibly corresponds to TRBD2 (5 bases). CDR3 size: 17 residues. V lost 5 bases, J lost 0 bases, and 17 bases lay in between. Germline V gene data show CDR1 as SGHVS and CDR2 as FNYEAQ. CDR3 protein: CASSPLPDYSSYNEQFF. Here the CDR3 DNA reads TGTGCCAGCAGCCCCCTCCCCGACTACTCCTCCTACAATGAGCAGTTCTTC.

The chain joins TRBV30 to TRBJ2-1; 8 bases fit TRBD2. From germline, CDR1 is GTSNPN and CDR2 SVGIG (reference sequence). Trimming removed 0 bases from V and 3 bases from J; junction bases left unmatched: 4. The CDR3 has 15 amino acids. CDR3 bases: TGTGCCTGGAGTGTACGGGGGGGACTCTACAATGAGCAGTTCTTC. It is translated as CAWSVRGGLYNEQFF.

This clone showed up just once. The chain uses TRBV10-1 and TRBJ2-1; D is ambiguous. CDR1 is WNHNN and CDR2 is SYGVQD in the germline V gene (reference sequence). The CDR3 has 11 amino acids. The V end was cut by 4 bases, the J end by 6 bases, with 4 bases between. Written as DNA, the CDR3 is TGCGCCAGCAGTGCCTTCAATGAGCAGTTCTTC. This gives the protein CASSAFNEQFF.